This passage covers 28 T cell receptor beta chains from one sample sequenced in a study of neurological immune-mediated disorders. TCRdb re-called the 5' RACE reads with MiXCR, one entry per CDR3 protein. The data contain more than 40,000 distinct CDR3 sequences, about 2% of them singletons. Specimen: PBMCs. Every receptor here comes from a woman aged 40 to 49 with multiple sclerosis.

This clonotype was picked up many times. V is TRBV20-1 and J is TRBJ2-7; TRBD1 matches at 10 bases. The CDR3 runs 15 residues. Germline lookup yields CDR1 DFQATT and CDR2 SNEGSKA (reference sequence). Germline trimming cut 1 base from V and 3 bases from J; bases unmatched to any gene: 6. CDR3 amino acids: CSARAGTGANYEQYF. DNA for the CDR3: TGCAGTGCTAGAGCGGGGACAGGGGCGAACTACGAGCAGTACTTC.

This clonotype was seen at least ten times. The rearrangement uses TRBV2 and TRBJ2-1; D unclear. The CDR3 is 13 amino acids. Trimming left V 7 bases short and J 2 bases short, with 9 bases between. Per the germline V gene, CDR1 is SNHLY and CDR2 is FYNNEI. The CDR3, as DNA: TGTGCCAGCATGATTGAACCCTACAATGAGCAGTTCTTC. It encodes CASMIEPYNEQFF. The whole variable domain, filled in from reference TRBV2 and TRBJ2-1, reads EPEVTQTPSHQVTQMGQEVILRCVPISNHLYFYWYRQILGQKVEFLVSFYNNEISEKSEIFDDQFSVERPDGSNFTLKIRSTKLEDSAMYFCASMIEPYNEQFFGPGTRLTVL.

This clonotype was observed at least ten times. The chain uses TRBV20-1 and TRBJ1-2; D possibly corresponds to TRBD1 (5 bases). Germline CDR1 DFQATT, CDR2 SNEGSKA (reference sequence). V was cut by 3 bases and J by 8 bases, with 19 bases left in between. This CDR3 is 14 amino acids long. CDR3 sequence reads: CSASKPGWMEGYTF. Here the CDR3 DNA reads TGCAGTGCTAGTAAACCAGGGTGGATGGAGGGCTACACCTTC.

This clonotype occurred many times. The chain carries TRBV5-6 and TRBJ2-4; 11 nucleotides line up with TRBD1. Germline V lookup: CDR1 SGHDT, CDR2 YYEEEE. This CDR3 has 14 residues. V was pared by 3 bases and J by 8 bases, with 4 bases of the junction left unmatched. The CDR3 is CASSSPGQGDIQYF. CDR3 bases: TGTGCCAGCAGCTCCCCGGGACAGGGGGACATTCAGTACTTC.

This clonotype was seen at least ten times. The rearrangement joins TRBV5-1 to TRBJ2-1; unclear D gene. The CDR3 runs 15 residues. Trimming removed 1 base at V and 2 bases at J, with 10 bases between. CDR1 is SGHRS and CDR2 is YFSETQ in the germline V gene. CDR3 region: CASSLHFEPYNEQFF. For the CDR3, the DNA is TGCGCCAGCAGCTTGCACTTCGAACCCTACAATGAGCAGTTCTTC.

This clonotype was detected many times. J is TRBJ2-6 and V is TRBV4-1, with D possibly matching TRBD1 (5 bases). CDR1 is MGHRA and CDR2 is YSYEKL in the germline V gene. Between the trimmed V and J ends, which lost 1 base and 2 bases, there was a span of 6 bases. CDR3 length equals 15 residues. The CDR3: CASSQARAGANVLTF. DNA of the CDR3: TGCGCCAGCAGCCAAGCCAGGGCTGGGGCCAACGTCCTGACTTTC.

This clonotype was picked up many times. The CDR3 is CASSQDRSYGYTF. The CDR3 DNA sequence: TGCGCCAGCAGCCAAGACAGGAGTTATGGCTACACCTTC. The chain carries TRBV4-1 and TRBJ1-2; the D is unclear. Trimming shortened V by 0 bases and J by 5 bases, and 7 bases separated the two germline ends. CDR3 length: 13 amino acids. Germline values: CDR1 MGHRA, CDR2 YSYEKL.

This clonotype was observed many times. The rearrangement links TRBV9 to TRBJ2-2; D not resolved. Germline V CDR1 and CDR2: SGDLS, YYNGEE. This CDR3 contains 16 residues. Between the trimmed V and J ends, which lost 4 bases and 6 bases, there was a span of 19 bases. The CDR3 sequence: CASSPHGGEVAGELFF. In DNA, the CDR3 is TGTGCCAGCAGCCCTCATGGCGGAGAAGTAGCCGGGGAGCTGTTTTTT.

This clonotype showed up many times. The rearrangement joins TRBV5-6 to TRBJ2-7; D possibly corresponds to TRBD1 (6 bases). Germline values: CDR1 SGHDT, CDR2 YYEEEE. This CDR3 spans 14 amino acids. V shed 3 bases and J shed 3 bases, with 13 bases lying between them. As DNA, the CDR3 is TGTGCCAGCAGCTGGACAGTTGGGGACTACGAGCAGTACTTC. Its translation is CASSWTVGDYEQYF.

This clonotype has ten or more counts. The chain carries TRBV5-4 and TRBJ2-3, with D unresolved. The CDR3 is made up of 11 amino acids. V lost 0 bases to trimming and J lost 8 bases, with 4 bases between them. Germline values: CDR1 SGHNT, CDR2 YYREEE (reference sequence). DNA for the CDR3: TGTGCCAGCAGCTTGGGCTCTACGCAGTATTTT. Amino acids: CASSLGSTQYF.

This clonotype was seen ten or more times. The J gene is TRBJ2-3, the V gene TRBV20-1, with 8 bases identical to TRBD2. Per the germline V gene, CDR1 is DFQATT and CDR2 is SNEGSKA (reference sequence). The CDR3 totals 14 residues. The V segment lost 1 base and the J segment 6 bases; nucleotides outside the gene matches: 6. Here the CDR3 reads CSARVVAGYDTQYF. The CDR3 coding sequence is TGCAGTGCTAGAGTGGTAGCGGGGTATGATACGCAGTATTTT.

In this sample, this clonotype turned up many times. The J gene is TRBJ2-4, the V gene TRBV7-9; the D gene is possibly TRBD2 (6 bases). Germline loops: CDR1 SEHNR, CDR2 FQNEAQ (reference sequence). The V and J ends lost 4 bases and 0 bases respectively, with 16 bases between them. This CDR3 has 17 amino acids. DNA for the CDR3: TGTGCCAGCAGCTCCCTCAAGGGACTTCTAGCCAAAAACATTCAGTACTTC. Its translation is CASSSLKGLLAKNIQYF.

The table lists this clonotype with many counts. The rearrangement links TRBV5-1 to TRBJ1-2; D is ambiguous. Trimming shortened V by 2 bases and J by 7 bases, and 15 bases separated the two germline ends. Per germline, CDR1 SGHRS and CDR2 YFSETQ. The CDR3 extends over 14 amino acids. The CDR3 DNA follows: TGCGCCAGCAGCTTAGGGCAGAGGTATGGTGGCTACACCTTC. Its protein is CASSLGQRYGGYTF.

This clonotype was seen ten or more times. V is TRBV5-1 and J is TRBJ1-6; 8 bases map to TRBD1. Per the germline V gene, CDR1 is SGHRS and CDR2 is YFSETQ. With 3 bases clipped from V and 9 bases from J, the junction kept 8 bases outside the gene matches. The CDR3 consists of 15 residues. DNA of the CDR3: TGCGCCAGCAGCTCGGACGGACAGGGAAGTTCACCCCTCCACTTT. This encodes CASSSDGQGSSPLHF.

This clonotype was observed many times. The J gene is TRBJ1-1, the V gene TRBV5-1, with D possibly TRBD1 on 5 matching bases. The CDR3 has 13 residues. Germline V gives CDR1 SGHRS, CDR2 YFSETQ. Trimming removed 4 bases at V and 0 bases at J, with 7 bases between. DNA of the CDR3: TGCGCCAGCAGCGGGGGGTTGAACACTGAAGCTTTCTTT. Amino acid sequence: CASSGGLNTEAFF.

At least ten counts were recorded for this clonotype. The V call is TRBV5-1, the J call TRBJ2-7; a possible D gene is TRBD2 (5 bases). This CDR3 is 14 amino acids long. Germline CDR1 and CDR2: SGHRS and YFSETQ. With 0 bases removed from V and 9 bases from J, the gap between germline ends came to 16 bases. This chain's CDR3 is CASSLGTGSGGQYF. The CDR3 region has the DNA TGCGCCAGCAGCTTGGGGACGGGTTCCGGAGGGCAGTACTTC.

This clonotype was observed many times. The chain is built from TRBV11-2 and TRBJ2-5; D may be TRBD1 (5 bases). In germline, CDR1 is SGHAT, CDR2 FQNNGV. The CDR3 length is 16 residues. V lost 4 bases, J lost 3 bases, and 18 bases lay in between. CDR3 amino acids: CASSSLKTEKKETQYF. The CDR3 region has the DNA TGTGCCAGCAGCTCGCTTAAGACAGAAAAGAAAGAGACCCAGTACTTC.

This clonotype appeared many times. The chain employs TRBV29-1 and TRBJ2-1, with D possibly being TRBD2 (5 bases). CDR3 size: 13 residues. Germline V gene data show CDR1 as SQVTM and CDR2 as ANQGSEA. V was cut by 3 bases and J by 4 bases, with 10 bases left in between. The CDR3 region has the DNA TGCAGCGTTGAGAGGGCCGAATACAATGAGCAGTTCTTC. Protein product: CSVERAEYNEQFF.

The table lists this clonotype with many counts. The V gene is TRBV4-1, the J gene TRBJ2-3; no firm D call. The germline gives CDR1 MGHRA, CDR2 YSYEKL. The V end lost 6 bases, the J end lost 6 bases, and 13 bases lay between the germline ends. The CDR3 length is 13 residues. The CDR3 coding sequence is TGCGCCAGCAGATTACTGGGATCCGATACGCAGTATTTT. It encodes CASRLLGSDTQYF.

This clonotype appeared many times. This chain uses TRBV5-1 with TRBJ2-7; TRBD1 agrees at 10 bases. Germline V lookup: CDR1 SGHRS, CDR2 YFSETQ. The CDR3 is 16 amino acids. The V gene end was trimmed by 1 base and the J gene end by 3 bases; junction bases not matched to a gene: 7. CDR3 nucleotides: TGCGCCAGCAGCTTGTCCCGGACAGGGGGTTTCTACGAGCAGTACTTC. It codes for CASSLSRTGGFYEQYF.

This clonotype was observed at least ten times. The CDR3 reads CASSQDQLLTWDRGRGEQFF. The CDR3, as DNA: TGCGCCAGCAGCCAAGATCAACTTTTGACCTGGGACAGGGGGCGAGGGGAGCAGTTCTTC. This rearrangement joins TRBV4-1 to TRBJ2-1; 12 bases align to TRBD1. J lost 10 bases, V lost 0 bases, and 19 bases had no gene match. The V gene's germline CDR1 is MGHRA and CDR2 YSYEKL. This CDR3 has 20 residues.

Many counts were recorded for this clonotype. The gene calls are TRBV5-1 and TRBJ1-3; 7 bases align to TRBD1. Germline trimming cut 2 bases from V and 8 bases from J; bases unmatched to any gene: 1. This CDR3 has 12 amino acids. CDR1 and CDR2 (germline): SGHRS, YFSETQ. The CDR3: CASSFDRDTIYF. CDR3 sequence (DNA): TGCGCCAGCAGCTTTGACAGGGACACCATATATTTT.

This clonotype was counted ten times or more. J is TRBJ1-1 and V is TRBV19; D is unresolved. Trimming left V 1 base short and J 3 bases short, with 6 bases between. This CDR3 contains 13 residues. Germline V gives CDR1 LNHDA, CDR2 SQIVND (reference sequence). The CDR3: CASSIARDTEAFF. The CDR3 DNA reads TGTGCCAGTAGTATAGCCCGGGACACTGAAGCTTTCTTT.

The table lists this clonotype with many counts. V and J are TRBV12-3 or TRBV12-4 and TRBJ1-2, with D unclear. Trimming pared 6 bases from V and 4 bases from J, leaving 12 bases between. The CDR3 is made up of 13 amino acids. CDR3 sequence: CASSSARGYGYTF. Written as DNA, the CDR3 is TGTGCCAGCAGCTCCGCCCGGGGCTATGGCTACACCTTC.

This clonotype was seen many times. This chain joins TRBV7-9 and TRBJ2-4, with no clear D. With 1 base removed from V and 8 bases from J, the gap between germline ends came to 3 bases. CDR1 is SEHNR and CDR2 is FQNEAQ in the germline V gene (reference sequence). There are 11 residues in the CDR3. CDR3 protein: CASSLGDIQYF. The CDR3 DNA sequence: TGTGCCAGCAGCTTAGGAGACATTCAGTACTTC. The entire variable domain, with the rest obtained from reference TRBV7-9 and TRBJ2-4, is as follows: DTGVSQNPRHKITKRGQNVTFRCDPISEHNRLYWYRQTLGQGPEFLTYFQNEAQLEKSRLLSDRFSAERPKGSFSTLEIQRTEQGDSAMYLCASSLGDIQYFGAGTRLSVL.

This clonotype showed up many times. The chain joins TRBV7-2 to TRBJ2-3; D might be TRBD1 or TRBD2, each matching 5 bases. Trimming stripped 5 bases from V and 6 bases from J, with 15 bases between. The CDR3 sequence is 14 residues long. Germline CDR1 reads SGHTA; CDR2 reads FQGNSA. The CDR3 sequence is CASSQMGTRDTQYF. The DNA of the CDR3 is TGTGCCAGCAGCCAGATGGGGACCCGGGATACGCAGTATTTT. Full variable domain (missing parts from reference TRBV7-2 and TRBJ2-3): GAGVSQSPSNKVTEKGKDVELRCDPISGHTALYWYRQSLGQGLEFLIYFQGNSAPDKSGLPSDRFSAERTGGSVSTLTIQRTQQEDSAVYLCASSQMGTRDTQYFGPGTRLTVL.

This clonotype was picked up many times. This sequence joins TRBV5-1 and TRBJ2-1; 9 bases align to TRBD2. The CDR3 sequence is 15 residues long. Trimming removed 4 bases from V and 2 bases from J; junction bases left unmatched: 4. The germline gives CDR1 SGHRS, CDR2 YFSETQ. Here the CDR3 DNA reads TGCGCCAGCAGCCTGGAGCGGGGGGCCTACAATGAGCAGTTCTTC. Protein sequence: CASSLERGAYNEQFF.

This clonotype was found many times. The chain couples TRBV2 to TRBJ1-1; TRBD1 agrees at 7 bases. This CDR3 region has 14 residues. The V segment lost 5 bases and the J segment 3 bases; nucleotides outside the gene matches: 6. CDR1 and CDR2 from the germline V gene are SNHLY and FYNNEI. CDR3 residues: CASSKTGRYTEAFF. The DNA for the CDR3 is TGTGCCAGCAGTAAGACAGGGCGGTACACTGAAGCTTTCTTT.